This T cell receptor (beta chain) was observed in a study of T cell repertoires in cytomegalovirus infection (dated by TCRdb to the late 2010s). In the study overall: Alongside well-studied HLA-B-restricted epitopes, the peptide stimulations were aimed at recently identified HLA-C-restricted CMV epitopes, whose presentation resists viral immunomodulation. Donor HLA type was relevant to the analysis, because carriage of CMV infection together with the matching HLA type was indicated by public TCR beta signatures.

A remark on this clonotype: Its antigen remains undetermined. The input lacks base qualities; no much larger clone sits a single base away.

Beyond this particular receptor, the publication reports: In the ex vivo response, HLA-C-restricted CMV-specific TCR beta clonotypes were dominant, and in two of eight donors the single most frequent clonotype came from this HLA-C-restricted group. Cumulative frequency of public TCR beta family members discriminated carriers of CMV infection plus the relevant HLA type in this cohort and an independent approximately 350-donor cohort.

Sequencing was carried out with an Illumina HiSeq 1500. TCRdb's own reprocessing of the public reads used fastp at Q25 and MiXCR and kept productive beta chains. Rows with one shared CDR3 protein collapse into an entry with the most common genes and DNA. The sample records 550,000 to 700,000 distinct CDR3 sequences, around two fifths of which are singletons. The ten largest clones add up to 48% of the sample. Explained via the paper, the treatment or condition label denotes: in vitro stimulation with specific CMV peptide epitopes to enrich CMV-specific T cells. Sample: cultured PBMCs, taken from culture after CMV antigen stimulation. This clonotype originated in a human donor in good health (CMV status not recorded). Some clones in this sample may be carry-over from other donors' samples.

In nucleotide form, the sequence is TGTGCCAGCGATAGTAAGGCCGGGGAGCTGTTTTTT. Its coded protein is CASDSKAGELFF. Recombination joined TRBV28 with TRBJ2-2; no D gene is confidently identified. CDR3 length: 12 amino acids, cysteine to phenylalanine. The sequence is cut down to CDR3 DNA, 36 bases in frame from base 1. CDR1 and CDR2 are drawn from the germline V gene: MDHEN, SYDVKM. V loses 8 bases of germline sequence and J loses 6 bases, and the interval between the two ends is 10 bases.